A few counts support the clone carrying this TCR beta chain. This entry comes from a study of cytomegalovirus exposure and HLA in healthy donors. About the research overall: Early release data held 75 million to 90 million unique TCRs from HLA-typed donors.

PCR primers comprised 60 Vbeta and 13 Jbeta primers. Assay used: immunoSEQ multiplex PCR; TCRdb lists only in-frame clones, some missing. The data contain 90,000 to 150,000 clones, around 81% of them seen just once; the ten biggest clones take up about 2.4%. The CDR3 sequence is 14 residues long. The germline V gene encodes CDR1 SEHNR and CDR2 FQNEAQ (reference sequence). V was cut by 4 bases and J by 10 bases, with 19 bases left in between. Input material: PBMCs. The rearrangement joins TRBV7-9 to TRBJ1-1; D not resolved. This clonotype was obtained from a woman in her thirties or forties in good health and CMV-seronegative. The CDR3 region has the DNA TGTGCCAGCAGCTCTCCCGGGAATCCGATTGGAGCTTTCTTT. Its translation is CASSSPGNPIGAFF.